This T cell receptor beta chain was captured by sequencing in a study of T cell responses to AZD1222 COVID-19 vaccine. Overall study results and limits: The donors showed a predominance of white British ancestry and of females, with possible underestimation of clonal diversity.

For this clone: Its antigen remains unidentified.

Pooling was applied to second doses at about 4 or about 12 weeks. V was clipped by 0 bases and J by 7 bases, with 13 bases between them. Germline V gene lookup returns CDR1 SGHNT and CDR2 YYREEE (reference sequence). The CDR3 extends over 15 amino acids. TCRdb's table, derived via immunoSEQ multiplex PCR, lists solely in-frame clones and lacks some. The sample comprises about 180,000 clones, 94% of which are singletons, and roughly 1.5% rests with the top ten. This material consisted of peripheral blood, taken 28 days after the second AZD1222 dose. The TCR sequence derives from an adult who received the AZD1222 COVID-19 vaccine. The chain is built from TRBV5-4 and TRBJ1-4; D is ambiguous. The CDR3 sequence: CASSLAASPGEKLFF. CDR3 coding DNA: TGTGCCAGCAGCTTGGCCGCCTCTCCAGGTGAAAAACTGTTTTTT.